The 22 T cell receptor beta chains below come from one sample, sequenced in a study of blood T cell repertoires in COVID-19. The repertoire was sequenced with immunoSEQ multiplex PCR; TCRdb's copy has only in-frame clones and lacks some. The sample gives roughly 300,000 clones, less than 90% of which show up once; 10% to 15% is in the top ten. Specimen: peripheral blood. Receptor source: a human donor in a cohort sampled during active COVID-19.

The chain combines TRBV10-3 with TRBJ2-7; 10 nucleotides agree with TRBD1. Germline lookup yields CDR1 ENHRY and CDR2 SYGVKD. V shed 0 bases and J 5 bases; nucleotides not matched to a gene: 4. CDR3 length: 15 residues. The CDR3 DNA reads as TGTGCCATCAGTGAGTCGGGACAGGGGTACGACGAGCAGTACTTC. It codes for CAISESGQGYDEQYF.

The chain joins TRBV7-3 to TRBJ2-5; possibly TRBD2 for D (7 bases). V was clipped by 3 bases and J by 7 bases, with 12 bases between them. The CDR3 is 13 amino acids. Germline V gene sequence: CDR1 SGHTA, CDR2 FQGTGA. The CDR3 is CASSLGGGGTQYF. As DNA, the CDR3 is TGTGCCAGCAGCTTGGGAGGGGGTGGGACCCAGTACTTC. The full variable domain, completed using reference TRBV7-3 and TRBJ2-5, is GAGVSQTPSNKVTEKGKYVELRCDPISGHTALYWYRQSLGQGPEFLIYFQGTGAADDSGLPNDRFFAVRPEGSVSTLKIQRTERGDSAVYLCASSLGGGGTQYFGPGTRLLVL.

This clone was recorded a few times. The chain links TRBV11-2 to TRBJ2-1, with D unresolved. Trimming shortened V by 1 base and J by 5 bases, and 6 bases separated the two germline ends. The CDR3 totals 13 residues. The germline V gene has CDR1 SGHAT and CDR2 FQNNGV. The CDR3 DNA is TGTGCCAGCAGCTTAGGGCTTAACAATGAGCAGTTCTTC. Amino acids: CASSLGLNNEQFF.

The J gene is TRBJ2-1, the V gene TRBV7-3; 11 nucleotides agree with TRBD2. Germline V gene lookup returns CDR1 SGHTA and CDR2 FQGTGA. The V and J ends lost 5 bases and 5 bases, in that order; junction bases with no gene match: 14. CDR3 length equals 18 residues. The CDR3 spells CASSQMRPGLAANNEQFF. The CDR3 nucleotides read TGTGCCAGCAGCCAGATGCGACCGGGACTAGCGGCGAACAATGAGCAGTTCTTC. The full variable domain, completed using reference TRBV7-3 and TRBJ2-1, is GAGVSQTPSNKVTEKGKYVELRCDPISGHTALYWYRQSLGQGPEFLIYFQGTGAADDSGLPNDRFFAVRPEGSVSTLKIQRTERGDSAVYLCASSQMRPGLAANNEQFFGPGTRLTVL.

The rearrangement joins TRBV6-1 to TRBJ2-2; D may be TRBD2 (5 bases). From germline, CDR1 is MNHNS and CDR2 SASEGT. V lost 3 bases to trimming and J lost 6 bases, with 14 bases between them. The CDR3 is 15 residues long. The CDR3 region is CASSDRGLSSGELFF. CDR3 DNA sequence: TGTGCCAGCAGTGATCGAGGGTTATCATCCGGGGAGCTGTTTTTT.

This clone was counted once. The rearrangement links TRBV3-1 (or the pseudogene TRBV3-2) to TRBJ1-4; 8 positions match TRBD1. CDR3 length equals 15 residues. Trimming cost V 3 bases and J 3 bases; bases outside gene matches: 3. From germline, CDR1 is LGHDT and CDR2 YNNKEL (reference sequence). CDR3 sequence (DNA): TGTGCCAGCAGCCACAGGGGGCTGGCTAATGAAAAACTGTTTTTT. It encodes CASSHRGLANEKLFF.

The chain carries TRBV2 and TRBJ1-5, with no clear D. The germline CDR1 and CDR2 sequences are SNHLY and FYNNEI. V lost 8 bases and J 3 bases, leaving 20 bases between the germline ends. The CDR3 has 16 residues. The CDR3 reads CASAKRMGSDNQPQHF. The CDR3 region has the DNA TGTGCCAGCGCTAAGCGGATGGGGAGCGACAATCAGCCCCAGCATTTT.

This clone occurred once. This sequence joins TRBV5-1 and TRBJ2-1, with a tentative D call TRBD2 (6 bases). Germline values: CDR1 SGHRS, CDR2 YFSETQ. Deletions cut 3 bases from V and 3 bases from J, with 10 bases between. The CDR3 has 14 residues. In DNA, the CDR3 is TGCGCCAGCAGCTCGGGGACTTTCTACAATGAGCAGTTCTTC. Its protein product is CASSSGTFYNEQFF.

This chain uses TRBV5-5 with TRBJ2-7, with a possible D match to TRBD2 (6 bases). Germline assignment: CDR1 SGHKS and CDR2 YYEKEE (reference sequence). Between the trimmed V and J ends, which lost 4 bases and 4 bases, there was a span of 15 bases. The CDR3 spans 14 residues. The CDR3 DNA reads as TGTGCCAGCAGCATTTCCGGGACTCTATACGAGCAGTACTTC. Translation gives CASSISGTLYEQYF.

The chain combines TRBV2 with TRBJ1-2; D is perhaps TRBD1 (6 bases). There are 12 residues in the CDR3. Germline V CDR1 and CDR2: SNHLY, FYNNEI. Trimming shortened V by 8 bases and J by 2 bases, and 9 bases separated the two germline ends. The CDR3 is CASPTGNYGYTF. The CDR3 DNA follows: TGTGCCAGCCCTACAGGGAACTATGGCTACACCTTC.

This chain connects TRBV19 to TRBJ2-1, with D maybe TRBD2 (7 bases). This CDR3 is built from 18 residues. V was clipped by 4 bases and J by 6 bases, with 25 bases between them. Germline V gives CDR1 LNHDA, CDR2 SQIVND (reference sequence). CDR3 in amino acids: CASSRAPRGRVAGNEQFF. The DNA of the CDR3 is TGTGCCAGTAGTAGAGCCCCAAGGGGGAGGGTTGCGGGCAATGAGCAGTTCTTC.

This rearrangement joins TRBV3-1 (or the pseudogene TRBV3-2) to TRBJ2-3, with 10 bases aligning to TRBD2. In germline, CDR1 is LGHDT, CDR2 YNNKEL (reference sequence). Losses at the gene ends were 4 bases for V and 4 bases for J; bases not matched to a gene: 11. CDR3 length equals 17 residues. In nucleotides, the CDR3 is TGTGCCAGCAGCCTCCGGACGAGCGGGAGGGTCGCAGATACGCAGTATTTT. Translated, it gives CASSLRTSGRVADTQYF.

The chain recombines TRBV27 with TRBJ2-2, with a tentative D call TRBD2 (6 bases). V lost 8 bases to trimming and J lost 5 bases, with 15 bases between them. The germline CDR1 and CDR2 sequences are MNHEY and SMNVEV (reference sequence). CDR3 length: 14 residues. The CDR3 here is CASGPGLRTGELFF. DNA for the CDR3: TGTGCCAGCGGGCCGGGACTCCGGACCGGGGAGCTGTTTTTT.

The chain carries TRBV5-4 and TRBJ2-3; maybe TRBD2 (7 bases). Germline V lookup: CDR1 SGHNT, CDR2 YYREEE (reference sequence). The CDR3 loop spans 16 amino acids. Deletions cut 3 bases from V and 4 bases from J, with 18 bases between. For the CDR3, the DNA is TGTGCCAGCAGCTCGAGGAAGGGGGGGAGCCCAGATACGCAGTATTTT. This codes for CASSSRKGGSPDTQYF.

The chain links TRBV7-2 to TRBJ2-7, with TRBD1 matching 12 bases. The CDR3 extends over 15 amino acids. Looked up from germline, CDR1 is SGHTA and CDR2 is FQGNSA. V was pared by 5 bases and J by 8 bases, with 10 bases of the junction left unmatched. Here the CDR3 reads CASSLGQGANIKQYF. CDR3 nucleotide sequence: TGTGCCAGCAGCCTGGGACAGGGGGCTAATATCAAGCAGTACTTC. Looking up the rest from reference TRBV7-2 and TRBJ2-7 gives the full variable domain: GAGVSQSPSNKVTEKGKDVELRCDPISGHTALYWYRQSLGQGLEFLIYFQGNSAPDKSGLPSDRFSAERTGGSVSTLTIQRTQQEDSAVYLCASSLGQGANIKQYFGPGTRLTVT.

In DNA, the CDR3 is TGTGCCAGTAGTGCAAGTAGGGGGCCTCCTGGGGAGCAGTACTTC. It codes for CASSASRGPPGEQYF. The chain employs TRBV19 and TRBJ2-7, with 7 bases lining up with TRBD1. Germline CDR1 is LNHDA and CDR2 is SQIVND (reference sequence). The CDR3 runs 15 residues. V shed 5 bases and J 7 bases; nucleotides not matched to a gene: 14. Filled out from reference TRBV19 and TRBJ2-7, the complete variable domain reads DGGITQSPKYLFRKEGQNVTLSCEQNLNHDAMYWYRQDPGQGLRLIYYSQIVNDFQKGDIAEGYSVSREKKESFPLTVTSAQKNPTAFYLCASSASRGPPGEQYFGPGTRLTVT.

The chain has TRBV10-3 and TRBJ2-2, with 8 positions matching TRBD2. With V trimmed by 5 bases and J by 0 bases, 2 bases remained unmatched. The CDR3 consists of 15 residues. Germline V gives CDR1 ENHRY, CDR2 SYGVKD. The CDR3 region has the DNA TGTGCCATCAGTCCGGGACTAGCGAACACCGGGGAGCTGTTTTTT. It yields the protein CAISPGLANTGELFF.

The rearrangement joins TRBV15 to TRBJ1-5; 9 nucleotides match TRBD1. CDR1 and CDR2 from the germline V gene are LNHNV and YYDKDF (reference sequence). Trimming removed 3 bases from V and 5 bases from J; junction bases left unmatched: 8. The CDR3 runs to 16 residues. The CDR3 loop is CATSSPGQGNYQPQHF. The CDR3 DNA follows: TGTGCCACCAGCAGCCCGGGACAGGGAAACTATCAGCCCCAGCATTTT. The full variable domain, its missing parts supplied by reference TRBV15 and TRBJ1-5, is DAMVIQNPRYQVTQFGKPVTLSCSQTLNHNVMYWYQQKSSQAPKLLFHYYDKDFNNEADTPDNFQSRRPNTSFCFLDIRSPGLGDTAMYLCATSSPGQGNYQPQHFGDGTRLSIL.

The chain uses TRBV27 and TRBJ2-1; weak D call: TRBD1 (6 bases). The CDR3 contains 17 residues. Trimming left V 4 bases short and J 6 bases short, with 22 bases between. CDR1 and CDR2 (germline): MNHEY, SMNVEV (reference sequence). CDR3 bases: TGTGCCAGCAGTTCTACCCGGGGCAGGGGTGGATTCAATGAGCAGTTCTTC. As protein: CASSSTRGRGGFNEQFF.

The J gene is TRBJ2-3, the V gene TRBV6-5, with TRBD2 as a possible D gene (5 bases). The germline V gene encodes CDR1 MNHEY and CDR2 SVGAGI. Trimming pared 4 bases from V and 6 bases from J, leaving 11 bases between. This CDR3 is 13 amino acids long. The CDR3 nucleotides are TGTGCCAGCAGTTTGGCGAGAGGGGATACGCAGTATTTT. Amino acid sequence: CASSLARGDTQYF.

Only a few counts were recorded for this clone. V usage is TRBV21-1 and J usage is TRBJ1-5. TRBV21-1 constitutes a pseudogene. CDR3 size: 19 residues. The CDR3 sequence is CASSKMLRRSIHSNQPQHF. CDR3 sequence (DNA): TGTGCCAGCAGCAAGATGTTAAGGAGGAGCATCCATAGCAATCAGCCCCAGCATTTT.

The sample holds a few counts of this clone. This chain connects TRBV6-6 to TRBJ2-1; D is perhaps TRBD2 (5 bases). The germline CDR1 and CDR2 sequences are MNHNY and SVGAGI (reference sequence). Trimming took off 2 bases at V and 8 bases at J, with 13 bases between the two ends. CDR3 length equals 14 residues. This chain's CDR3 is CASSYPGREDEQFF. In nucleotides, the CDR3 is TGTGCCAGCAGTTACCCCGGACGGGAAGATGAGCAGTTCTTC.